This TCR beta chain emerged from a study of shared T cell receptors in the human thymus. The CDR3 is 14 amino acids. Trimming shortened V by 1 base and J by 1 base, and 8 bases separated the two germline ends. CDR1 is SGHDT, CDR2 YYEEEE, per germline. Assay: immunoSEQ multiplex PCR; the TCRdb copy retains only in-frame clones and omits some. This sample carries about 380,000 clones, more than 85% of them seen once, and the ten largest clones take approximately 0.02%. Sequenced sample: thymocytes. V gene TRBV5-6 combines with J gene TRBJ1-1; the D is unclear. The source of this sequence is a human donor. CDR3 coding DNA: TGTGCCAGCAGCTTGACCTCAGGGAACACTGAAGCTTTCTTT. As protein: CASSLTSGNTEAFF.